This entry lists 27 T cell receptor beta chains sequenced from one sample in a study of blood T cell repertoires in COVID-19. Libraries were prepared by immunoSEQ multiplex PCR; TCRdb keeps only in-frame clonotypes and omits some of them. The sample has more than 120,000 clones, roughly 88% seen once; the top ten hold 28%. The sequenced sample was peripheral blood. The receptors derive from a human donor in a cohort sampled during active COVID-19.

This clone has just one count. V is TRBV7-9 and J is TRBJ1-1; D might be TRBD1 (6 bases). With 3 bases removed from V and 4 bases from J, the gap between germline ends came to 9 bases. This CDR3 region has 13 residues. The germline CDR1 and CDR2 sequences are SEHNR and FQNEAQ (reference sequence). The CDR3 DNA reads TGTGCCAGCAGCTTGGGGGGGCCCACTGAAGCTTTCTTT. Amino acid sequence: CASSLGGPTEAFF.

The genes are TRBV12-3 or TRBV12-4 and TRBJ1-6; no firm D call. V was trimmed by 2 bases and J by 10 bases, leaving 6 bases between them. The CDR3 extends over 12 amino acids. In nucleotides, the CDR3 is TGTGCCAGCAGTTTACCTCTCTCACCCCTCCACTTT. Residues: CASSLPLSPLHF.

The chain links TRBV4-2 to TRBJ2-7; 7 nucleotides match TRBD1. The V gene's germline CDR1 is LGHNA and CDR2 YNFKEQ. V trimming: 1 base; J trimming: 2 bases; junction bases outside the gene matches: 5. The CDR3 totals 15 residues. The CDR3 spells CASSQGKGQTYEQYF. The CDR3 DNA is TGTGCCAGCAGCCAAGGGAAGGGACAGACCTACGAGCAGTACTTC.

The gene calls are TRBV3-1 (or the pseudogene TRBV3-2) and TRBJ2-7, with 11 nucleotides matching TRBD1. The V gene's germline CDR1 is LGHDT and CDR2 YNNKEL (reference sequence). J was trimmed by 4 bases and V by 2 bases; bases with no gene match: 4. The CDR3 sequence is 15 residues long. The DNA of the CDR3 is TGTGCCAGCAGCCAACGGGACAGGGGGTCGTACGAGCAGTACTTC. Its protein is CASSQRDRGSYEQYF.

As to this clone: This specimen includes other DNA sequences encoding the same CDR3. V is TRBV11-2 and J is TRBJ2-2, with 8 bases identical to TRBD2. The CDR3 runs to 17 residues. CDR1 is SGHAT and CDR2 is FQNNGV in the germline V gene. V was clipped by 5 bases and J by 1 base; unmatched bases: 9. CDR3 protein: CASSTTGRGGNTGELFF. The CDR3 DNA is TGTGCCAGCAGCACCACGGGTCGGGGGGGGAACACCGGGGAGCTGTTTTTT.

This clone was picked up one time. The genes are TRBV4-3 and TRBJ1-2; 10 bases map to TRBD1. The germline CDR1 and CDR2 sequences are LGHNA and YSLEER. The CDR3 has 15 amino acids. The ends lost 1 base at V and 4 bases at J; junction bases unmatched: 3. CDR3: CASSQGQGAGYGYTF. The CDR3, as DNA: TGCGCCAGCAGCCAAGGACAGGGGGCAGGCTATGGCTACACCTTC.

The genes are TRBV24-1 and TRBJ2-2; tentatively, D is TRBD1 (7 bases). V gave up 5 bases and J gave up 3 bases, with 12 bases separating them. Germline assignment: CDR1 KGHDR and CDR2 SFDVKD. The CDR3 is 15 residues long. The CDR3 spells CATSGFRGDTGELFF. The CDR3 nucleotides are TGTGCCACCAGTGGGTTCAGGGGGGACACCGGGGAGCTGTTTTTT.

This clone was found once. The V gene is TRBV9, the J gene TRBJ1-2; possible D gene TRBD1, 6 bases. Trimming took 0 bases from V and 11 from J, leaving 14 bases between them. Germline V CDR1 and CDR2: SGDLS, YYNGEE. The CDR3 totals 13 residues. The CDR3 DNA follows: TGTGCCAGCAGCGTAGGTCAGGGGATAGATTACACCTTC. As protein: CASSVGQGIDYTF.

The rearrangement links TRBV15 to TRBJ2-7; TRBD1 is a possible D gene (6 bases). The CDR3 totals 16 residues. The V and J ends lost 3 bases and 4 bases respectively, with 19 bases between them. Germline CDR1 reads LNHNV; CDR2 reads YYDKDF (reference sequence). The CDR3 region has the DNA TGTGCCACCAGCAGCGCCACCCGGGACATTCCTTACGAGCAGTACTTC. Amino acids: CATSSATRDIPYEQYF.

The CDR3 DNA sequence: TGCGCCAGCAGCCAAGATCCCAGCGGGGGGGCCATAGGCACAGATACGCAGTATTTT. It encodes CASSQDPSGGAIGTDTQYF. V usage is TRBV4-3 and J usage is TRBJ2-3; 10 bases are a match to TRBD2. J gave up 1 base and V 0 bases, and 10 bases lay outside the gene matches. This CDR3 is built from 19 residues. The germline V gene has CDR1 LGHNA and CDR2 YSLEER.

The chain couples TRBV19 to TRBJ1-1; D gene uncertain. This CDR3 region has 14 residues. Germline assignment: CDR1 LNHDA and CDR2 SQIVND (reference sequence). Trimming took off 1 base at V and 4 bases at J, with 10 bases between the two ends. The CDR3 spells CASSIGGVGTEAFF. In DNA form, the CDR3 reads TGTGCCAGTAGTATAGGCGGGGTAGGCACTGAAGCTTTCTTT.

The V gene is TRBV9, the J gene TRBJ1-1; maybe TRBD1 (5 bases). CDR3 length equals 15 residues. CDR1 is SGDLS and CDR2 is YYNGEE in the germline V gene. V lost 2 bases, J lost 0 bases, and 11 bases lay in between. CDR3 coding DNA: TGTGCCAGCAGCGTCACCGGGGGTGTGAACACTGAAGCTTTCTTT. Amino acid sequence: CASSVTGGVNTEAFF.

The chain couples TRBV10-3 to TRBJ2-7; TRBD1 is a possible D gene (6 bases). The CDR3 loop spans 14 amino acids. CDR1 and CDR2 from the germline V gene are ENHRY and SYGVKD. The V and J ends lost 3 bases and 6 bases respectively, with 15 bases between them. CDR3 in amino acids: CAISETGPQGEQYF. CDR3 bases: TGTGCCATCAGTGAAACAGGGCCCCAGGGCGAGCAGTACTTC.

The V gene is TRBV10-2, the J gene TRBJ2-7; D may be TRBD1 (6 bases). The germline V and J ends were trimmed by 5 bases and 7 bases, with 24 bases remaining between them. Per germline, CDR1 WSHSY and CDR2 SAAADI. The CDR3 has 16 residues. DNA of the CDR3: TGCGCCAGCAGTCAGCAGGGGTTTTCCAATCTGGGAGAGCAGTACTTC. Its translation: CASSQQGFSNLGEQYF.

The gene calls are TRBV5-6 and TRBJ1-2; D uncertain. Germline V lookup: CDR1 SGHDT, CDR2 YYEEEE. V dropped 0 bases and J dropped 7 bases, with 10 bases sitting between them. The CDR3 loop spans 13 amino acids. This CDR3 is CASSLGYLGGYTF. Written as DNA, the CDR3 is TGTGCCAGCAGCTTGGGATATCTAGGTGGCTACACCTTC.

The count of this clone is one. CDR3 coding DNA: TGTGCCAGCACCCCACTAGCGGGGGGAACCGGGGAGCTGTTTTTT. Translated: CASTPLAGGTGELFF. The chain couples TRBV2 to TRBJ2-2; 12 nucleotides agree with TRBD2. Germline trimming cut 7 bases from V and 5 bases from J; bases unmatched to any gene: 5. Germline loops: CDR1 SNHLY, CDR2 FYNNEI. This CDR3 spans 15 amino acids. Filled out from reference TRBV2 and TRBJ2-2, the complete variable domain reads EPEVTQTPSHQVTQMGQEVILRCVPISNHLYFYWYRQILGQKVEFLVSFYNNEISEKSEIFDDQFSVERPDGSNFTLKIRSTKLEDSAMYFCASTPLAGGTGELFFGEGSRLTVL.

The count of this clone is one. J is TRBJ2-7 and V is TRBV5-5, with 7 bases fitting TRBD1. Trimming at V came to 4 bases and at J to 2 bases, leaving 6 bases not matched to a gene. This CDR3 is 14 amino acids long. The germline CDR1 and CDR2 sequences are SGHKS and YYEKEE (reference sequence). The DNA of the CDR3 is TGTGCCAGCAGCCCGACAGGGAATCCCTACGAGCAGTACTTC. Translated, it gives CASSPTGNPYEQYF.

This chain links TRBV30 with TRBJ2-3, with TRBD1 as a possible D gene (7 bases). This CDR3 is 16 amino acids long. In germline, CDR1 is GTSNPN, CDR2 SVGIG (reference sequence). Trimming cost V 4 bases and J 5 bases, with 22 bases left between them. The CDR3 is CAWTTGVRGPGDTQYF. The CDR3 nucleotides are TGTGCCTGGACCACAGGGGTCCGGGGGCCGGGAGATACGCAGTATTTT.

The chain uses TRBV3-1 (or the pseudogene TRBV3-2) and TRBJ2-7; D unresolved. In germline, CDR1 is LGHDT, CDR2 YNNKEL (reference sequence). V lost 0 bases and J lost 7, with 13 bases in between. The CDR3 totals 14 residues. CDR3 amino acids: CASSQDLVAREQYF. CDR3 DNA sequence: TGTGCCAGCAGCCAAGATCTGGTAGCTCGAGAGCAGTACTTC.

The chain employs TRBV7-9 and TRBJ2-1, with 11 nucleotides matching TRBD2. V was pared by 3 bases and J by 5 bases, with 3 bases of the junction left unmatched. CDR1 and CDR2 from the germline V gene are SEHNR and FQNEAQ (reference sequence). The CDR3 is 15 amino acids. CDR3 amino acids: CASSFSGGEHNEQFF. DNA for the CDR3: TGTGCCAGCAGCTTTAGCGGGGGGGAACACAATGAGCAGTTCTTC.

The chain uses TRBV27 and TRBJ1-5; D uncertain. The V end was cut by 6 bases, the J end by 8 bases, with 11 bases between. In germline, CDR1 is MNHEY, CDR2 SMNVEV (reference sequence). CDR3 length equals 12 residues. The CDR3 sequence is CASSTRGEPQHF. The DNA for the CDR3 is TGTGCCAGCAGCACACGAGGTGAGCCCCAGCATTTT.

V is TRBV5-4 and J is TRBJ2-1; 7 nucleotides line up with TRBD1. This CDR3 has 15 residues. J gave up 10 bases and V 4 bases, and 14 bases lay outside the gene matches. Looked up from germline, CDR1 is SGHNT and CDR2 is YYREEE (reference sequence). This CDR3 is CASSPTGEGVREQFF. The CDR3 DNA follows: TGTGCCAGCAGCCCCACAGGGGAAGGGGTCCGAGAGCAGTTCTTC.

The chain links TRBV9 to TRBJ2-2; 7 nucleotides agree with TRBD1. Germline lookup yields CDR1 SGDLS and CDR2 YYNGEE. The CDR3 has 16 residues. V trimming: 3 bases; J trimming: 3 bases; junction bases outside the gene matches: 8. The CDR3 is CASSADRVVYTGELFF. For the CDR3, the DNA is TGTGCCAGCAGCGCCGACAGGGTAGTGTACACCGGGGAGCTGTTTTTT.

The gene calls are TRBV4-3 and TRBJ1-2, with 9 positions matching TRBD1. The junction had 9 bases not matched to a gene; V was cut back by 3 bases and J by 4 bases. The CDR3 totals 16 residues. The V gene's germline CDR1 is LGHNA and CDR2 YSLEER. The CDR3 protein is CASSQQTGGKPYGYTF. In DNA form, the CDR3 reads TGCGCCAGCAGCCAGCAGACAGGGGGAAAGCCCTATGGCTACACCTTC.

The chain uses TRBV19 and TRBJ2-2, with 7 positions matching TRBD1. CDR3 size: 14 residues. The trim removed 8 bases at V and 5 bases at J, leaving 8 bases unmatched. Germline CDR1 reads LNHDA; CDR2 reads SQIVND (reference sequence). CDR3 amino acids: CASGRTGRTGELFF. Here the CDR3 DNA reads TGTGCCAGTGGGCGGACAGGTCGAACCGGGGAGCTGTTTTTT.

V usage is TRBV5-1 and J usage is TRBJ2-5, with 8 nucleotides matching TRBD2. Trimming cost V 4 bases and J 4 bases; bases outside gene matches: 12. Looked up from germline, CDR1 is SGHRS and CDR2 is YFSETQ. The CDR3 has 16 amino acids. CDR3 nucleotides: TGCGCCAGCAGCACCCTGGGTGGGACTAGGTTAGAGACCCAGTACTTC. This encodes CASSTLGGTRLETQYF.

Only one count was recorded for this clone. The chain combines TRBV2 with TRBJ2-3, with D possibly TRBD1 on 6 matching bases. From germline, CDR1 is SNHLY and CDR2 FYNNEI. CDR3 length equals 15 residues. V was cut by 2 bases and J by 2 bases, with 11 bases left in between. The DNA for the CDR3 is TGTGCCAGCAGTGAAATGGACAGAGACACAGATACGCAGTATTTT. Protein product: CASSEMDRDTDTQYF.